Shown below are 26 T cell receptor beta chains from a single sample sequenced in a study of cytomegalovirus exposure and HLA in healthy donors. Primers for the PCR totalled 60 Vbeta and 13 Jbeta. Clones were read by immunoSEQ multiplex PCR, and TCRdb kept only the in-frame ones, dropping some. Here the sample spans some 180,000 clones, around 76% being singletons. Sequencing was carried out using PBMCs. The receptors were sampled from a man aged 40-49 years in good health and CMV-seronegative.

The chain is built from TRBV28 and TRBJ1-2; D is unclear. CDR1 is MDHEN, CDR2 SYDVKM, per germline. The CDR3 loop spans 15 amino acids. V was clipped by 5 bases and J by 0 bases, with 13 bases between them. The CDR3 bases are TGTGCCAGCAGTGCAACCACTGACACTAACTATGGCTACACCTTC. Encoded protein: CASSATTDTNYGYTF.

This clone was detected only once. The V and J genes are TRBV4-1 and TRBJ2-1; 7 bases fit TRBD1. V dropped 0 bases and J dropped 9; count of bases not matched to a gene: 14. Per germline, CDR1 MGHRA and CDR2 YSYEKL. This CDR3 comprises 17 residues. CDR3 sequence (DNA): TGCGCCAGCAGCCAAGAACGTGTCCCGACAGGGTCTACTGAGCAGTTCTTC. It yields the protein CASSQERVPTGSTEQFF.

The chain combines TRBV29-1 with TRBJ2-3; 7 bases match TRBD1. V lost 5 bases, J lost 1 base, and 3 bases stayed unmatched. The CDR3 spans 13 residues. Germline assignment: CDR1 SQVTM and CDR2 ANQGSEA. CDR3 loop: CSVTGDRTDTQYF. CDR3 nucleotides: TGCAGCGTTACAGGGGACCGCACAGATACGCAGTATTTT.

This clone was seen a handful of times. This chain joins TRBV5-8 and TRBJ2-5, with D possibly being TRBD1 (6 bases). Trimming shortened V by 0 bases and J by 2 bases, and 11 bases separated the two germline ends. Germline V gene sequence: CDR1 SGHTS, CDR2 YDEGEE. The CDR3 length is 15 residues. This chain's CDR3 is CASSLALDRQETQYF. CDR3 nucleotides: TGTGCCAGCAGCTTGGCCCTGGACAGACAAGAGACCCAGTACTTC.

The V call is TRBV7-3, the J call TRBJ2-3, with TRBD2 identical over 8 bases. Germline V gene lookup returns CDR1 SGHTA and CDR2 FQGTGA. The CDR3 runs to 16 residues. V dropped 6 bases and J dropped 5; count of bases not matched to a gene: 13. CDR3 sequence: CASSPTSGPPKDTQYF. CDR3 DNA sequence: TGTGCCAGCAGTCCTACTAGCGGCCCCCCGAAAGATACGCAGTATTTT.

The V call is TRBV4-3, the J call TRBJ1-1; no reliable D call. Per germline, CDR1 LGHNA and CDR2 YSLEER. The CDR3 has 13 amino acids. V was trimmed by 1 base and J by 2 bases, leaving 5 bases between them. The DNA of the CDR3 is TGCGCCAGCAGCCAAGTCGTTAACACTGAAGCTTTCTTT. It is translated as CASSQVVNTEAFF.

The chain has TRBV19 and TRBJ2-1; TRBD1 agrees at 7 bases. V trimming: 10 bases; J trimming: 6 bases; junction bases outside the gene matches: 9. The CDR3 spans 13 residues. The germline V gene has CDR1 LNHDA and CDR2 SQIVND (reference sequence). The CDR3 region is CATLRGQSNEQFF. For the CDR3, the DNA is TGTGCCACTCTAAGGGGGCAGAGCAATGAGCAGTTCTTC.

The chain carries TRBV19 and TRBJ1-4; D perhaps matches TRBD1 (6 bases). Trimming took off 3 bases at V and 4 bases at J, with 15 bases between the two ends. The CDR3 sequence is 16 residues long. The germline V gene encodes CDR1 LNHDA and CDR2 SQIVND (reference sequence). The CDR3 sequence is CASSMGAGRVNEKLFF. CDR3 nucleotides: TGTGCCAGTAGTATGGGGGCCGGACGGGTTAATGAAAAACTGTTTTTT.

This chain uses TRBV6-1 with TRBJ2-5, with TRBD1 as a possible D gene (6 bases). From germline, CDR1 is MNHNS and CDR2 SASEGT. The CDR3 runs 13 residues. V lost 6 bases and J lost 2, with 10 bases in between. CDR3 coding DNA: TGTGCCAGCAGCGTCGGACAGCAAGAGACCCAGTACTTC. Translating gives CASSVGQQETQYF.

This clone was detected a few times. The chain links TRBV9 to TRBJ1-4; D call uncertain. The CDR3 has 12 amino acids. Germline V lookup: CDR1 SGDLS, CDR2 YYNGEE. V lost 4 bases and J 3 bases, leaving 4 bases between the germline ends. In DNA form, the CDR3 reads TGTGCCAGCAGCTCGGCTAATGAAAAACTGTTTTTT. Residues: CASSSANEKLFF.

This rearrangement joins TRBV30 to TRBJ1-3; D gene ambiguous. The CDR3 is 12 amino acids. The germline CDR1 and CDR2 sequences are GTSNPN and SVGIG (reference sequence). Trimming left V 0 bases short and J 9 bases short, with 9 bases between. The CDR3 region has the DNA TGTGCCTGGAGTGTACTCGGGAGCACCATATATTTT. This encodes CAWSVLGSTIYF.

The rearrangement links TRBV19 to TRBJ2-3; D may be TRBD2 (6 bases). The CDR3 runs to 15 residues. The V gene lost 4 bases and the J gene lost 1 base, with 12 bases spanning the gap. Germline CDR1 is LNHDA and CDR2 is SQIVND (reference sequence). Written as DNA, the CDR3 is TGTGCCAGTAGTAGACCCCCGGGAGGCACAGATACGCAGTATTTT. Encoded protein: CASSRPPGGTDTQYF.

The chain carries TRBV2 and TRBJ2-3; TRBD2 aligns across 9 bases. CDR1 and CDR2 from the germline V gene are SNHLY and FYNNEI. V was clipped by 4 bases and J by 2 bases; unmatched bases: 10. The CDR3 sequence is 17 residues long. The CDR3 reads CASSGSVAGGLTDTQYF. As DNA, the CDR3 is TGTGCCAGCAGTGGATCTGTTGCGGGGGGGCTCACAGATACGCAGTATTTT.

This rearrangement joins TRBV18 to TRBJ2-1; the D gene is possibly TRBD2 (5 bases). The germline V gene has CDR1 KGHSH and CDR2 LQKENI. V lost 0 bases and J 2 bases, leaving 14 bases between the germline ends. The CDR3 is made up of 17 amino acids. The CDR3 loop is CASSPPGSSGAYNEQFF. CDR3 DNA sequence: TGTGCCAGCTCACCACCGGGGAGTTCTGGGGCCTACAATGAGCAGTTCTTC. Filled out from reference TRBV18 and TRBJ2-1, the complete variable domain reads NAGVMQNPRHLVRRRGQEARLRCSPMKGHSHVYWYRQLPEEGLKFMVYLQKENIIDESGMPKERFSAEFPKEGPSILRIQQVVRGDSAAYFCASSPPGSSGAYNEQFFGPGTRLTVL.

The CDR3 is CASSQDLDFEAFF. CDR3 sequence (DNA): TGCGCCAGCAGCCAAGATCTGGACTTTGAAGCTTTCTTT. J is TRBJ1-1 and V is TRBV4-3; D unresolved. Germline V gene lookup returns CDR1 LGHNA and CDR2 YSLEER. CDR3 length equals 13 residues. Trimming cost V 0 bases and J 7 bases, with 9 bases left between them.

The chain employs TRBV21-1 and TRBJ2-7; the table assigns TRBD1, which was not confirmed against the DNA. TRBV21-1 is labeled a pseudogene. CDR3 size: 17 residues. The chain's CDR3 is CASSTNLQGPLLYEQYF. CDR3 sequence (DNA): TGTGCCAGCAGCACTAACCTCCAGGGGCCCTTACTCTACGAGCAGTACTTC.

A single count supports this clone. The chain carries TRBV7-9 and TRBJ2-5, with 9 bases matching TRBD1. Germline CDR1 and CDR2: SEHNR and FQNEAQ (reference sequence). This CDR3 has 14 amino acids. The ends lost 3 bases at V and 5 bases at J; junction bases unmatched: 4. This CDR3 reads CASSFGQGTETQYF. The CDR3 DNA reads as TGTGCCAGCAGCTTCGGACAGGGGACGGAGACCCAGTACTTC.

This chain uses TRBV5-1 with TRBJ2-7; a weak D match, TRBD1 (7 bases). The CDR3 sequence is 14 residues long. V dropped 4 bases and J dropped 6 bases, with 17 bases sitting between them. Looked up from germline, CDR1 is SGHRS and CDR2 is YFSETQ. The CDR3: CASSRGTELREQYF. Here the CDR3 DNA reads TGCGCCAGCAGCCGCGGGACAGAACTACGCGAGCAGTACTTC. The full variable domain, with the rest looked up from reference TRBV5-1 and TRBJ2-7, is KAGVTQTPRYLIKTRGQQVTLSCSPISGHRSVSWYQQTPGQGLQFLFEYFSETQRNKGNFPGRFSGRQFSNSRSEMNVSTLELGDSALYLCASSRGTELREQYFGPGTRLTVT.

The J gene is TRBJ1-4, the V gene TRBV7-2; possibly TRBD1 for D (5 bases). The V end lost 5 bases, the J end lost 9 bases, and 13 bases lay between the germline ends. The CDR3 spans 13 residues. Germline V gives CDR1 SGHTA, CDR2 FQGNSA. DNA for the CDR3: TGTGCCAGCAGCCCGGACGCGGGGCAAAAACTGTTTTTT. Encoded protein: CASSPDAGQKLFF.

V usage is TRBV5-5 and J usage is TRBJ2-5; TRBD2 matches 9 bases. V trimming: 0 bases; J trimming: 1 base; junction bases outside the gene matches: 1. Germline CDR1 and CDR2: SGHKS and YYEKEE (reference sequence). The CDR3 is 15 amino acids. The CDR3 loop is CASSLGLAAQETQYF. The CDR3 DNA sequence: TGTGCCAGCAGCTTGGGACTAGCGGCCCAAGAGACCCAGTACTTC.

V usage is TRBV11-3 and J usage is TRBJ2-4, with D possibly matching TRBD1 (6 bases). Germline V gene data show CDR1 as SGHNT and CDR2 as YENEEA. The CDR3 loop spans 13 amino acids. The ends were cut back, 1 base at V and 7 bases at J, with 8 bases in the middle. In DNA form, the CDR3 reads TGTGCCAGCAGCTTAGCCCAGGGGAACATTCAGTACTTC. Its translation is CASSLAQGNIQYF. The full variable domain, rest sourced from reference TRBV11-3 and TRBJ2-4, is EAGVVQSPRYKIIEKKQPVAFWCNPISGHNTLYWYLQNLGQGPELLIRYENEEAVDDSQLPKDRFSAERLKGVDSTLKIQPAELGDSAVYLCASSLAQGNIQYFGAGTRLSVL.

The V call is TRBV7-2, the J call TRBJ2-7, with TRBD1 identical over 7 bases. There are 13 residues in the CDR3. V lost 5 bases to trimming and J lost 4 bases; unmatched junction nucleotides: 5. Germline V gene data show CDR1 as SGHTA and CDR2 as FQGNSA. The CDR3 DNA is TGTGCCAGCAGCCGGACAGGAGAGTACGAGCAGTACTTC. It yields the protein CASSRTGEYEQYF.

This clone was detected a few times. CDR3 sequence (DNA): TGTGCCAGCAGTTACGAGGGCGTAGGCTACGAGCAGTACTTC. This codes for CASSYEGVGYEQYF. The chain uses TRBV6-6 and TRBJ2-7, with TRBD2 as a possible D gene (5 bases). The CDR3 is 14 residues long. From germline, CDR1 is MNHNY and CDR2 SVGAGI (reference sequence). Trimming removed 2 bases at V and 3 bases at J, with 11 bases between.

This clone was detected only a few times. V gene TRBV2 combines with J gene TRBJ1-5, with D uncertain. Looked up from germline, CDR1 is SNHLY and CDR2 is FYNNEI. The CDR3 runs to 15 residues. Trimming took 8 bases from V and 7 from J, leaving 21 bases between them. Here the CDR3 reads CASQRGAERRQPQHF. In DNA, the CDR3 is TGTGCCAGCCAACGGGGAGCAGAACGTCGGCAGCCCCAGCATTTT.

The chain recombines TRBV5-1 with TRBJ2-3, with 9 nucleotides matching TRBD1. The CDR3 is made up of 16 amino acids. CDR1 and CDR2 (germline): SGHRS, YFSETQ. V gave up 3 bases and J gave up 0 bases; unmatched junction bases: 5. The CDR3 DNA sequence: TGCGCCAGCAGCTACCTGGGACAGGGTAGCACAGATACGCAGTATTTT. Its protein product is CASSYLGQGSTDTQYF.

In this sample, this clone turned up a few times. The rearrangement joins TRBV9 to TRBJ2-1, with D maybe TRBD2 (5 bases). The CDR3 covers 16 residues. Per the germline V gene, CDR1 is SGDLS and CDR2 is YYNGEE. V lost 4 bases, J lost 0 bases, and 14 bases lay in between. CDR3 in amino acids: CASSLLGSSSYNEQFF. In DNA, the CDR3 is TGTGCCAGCAGCCTTCTAGGGAGCAGCTCCTACAATGAGCAGTTCTTC.